Following are 23 T cell receptor beta chains from one sample sequenced in a study of blood T cell repertoires in COVID-19. Using immunoSEQ multiplex PCR, the repertoire was profiled, and TCRdb retains in-frame clones only, with some absent. Among 230,000 or so clones listed, 89% were seen once. Material: peripheral blood. Source of these receptors: a woman aged 35 to 49 who had recovered from COVID-19.

V and J are TRBV3-1 (or the pseudogene TRBV3-2) and TRBJ2-7, with D uncertain. Looked up from germline, CDR1 is LGHDT and CDR2 is YNNKEL (reference sequence). CDR3 length: 15 residues. Trimming removed 0 bases from V and 1 base from J, with 10 bases in between. The DNA for the CDR3 is TGTGCCAGCAGCCAAGATTTAACAAAATCCTACGAGCAGTACTTC. Translated, it gives CASSQDLTKSYEQYF.

The chain links TRBV7-2 to TRBJ2-7; 8 positions agree with TRBD1. The CDR3 is made up of 15 amino acids. V lost 2 bases to trimming and J lost 3 bases; unmatched junction nucleotides: 6. Germline loops: CDR1 SGHTA, CDR2 FQGNSA. The CDR3 protein is CASSLSADRGYEQYF. DNA of the CDR3: TGTGCCAGCAGCTTAAGTGCCGACAGGGGCTACGAGCAGTACTTC.

The CDR3 loop reads CASSTGYGAEAFF. CDR3 DNA sequence: TGTGCCAGCAGCACAGGATATGGCGCTGAAGCTTTCTTT. J is TRBJ1-1 and V is TRBV11-3; D is possibly TRBD1 (5 bases). Trimming stripped 5 bases from V and 6 bases from J, with 13 bases between. The CDR3 is made up of 13 amino acids. The germline CDR1 and CDR2 sequences are SGHNT and YENEEA.

Only one count was recorded for this clone. The chain has TRBV2 and TRBJ2-3; maybe TRBD2 (5 bases). V was cut by 2 bases and J by 2 bases, with 8 bases left in between. CDR1 is SNHLY, CDR2 FYNNEI, per germline. The CDR3 runs 14 residues. CDR3 DNA sequence: TGTGCCAGCAGTGAATTTAGCGTCACAGATACGCAGTATTTT. Translated, it gives CASSEFSVTDTQYF.

V usage is TRBV7-9 and J usage is TRBJ2-7; 7 bases match TRBD1. The CDR3 runs to 13 residues. Germline V CDR1 and CDR2: SEHNR, FQNEAQ (reference sequence). Unmatched junction bases numbered 9, after V lost 11 bases and J lost 2 bases. The CDR3 sequence is CAGAGTDTYEQYF. The CDR3 nucleotides are TGTGCCGGGGCCGGGACAGACACCTACGAGCAGTACTTC.

The chain combines TRBV19 with TRBJ1-1, with 12 bases matching TRBD1. Germline V gives CDR1 LNHDA, CDR2 SQIVND (reference sequence). This CDR3 is 16 amino acids long. V gave up 9 bases and J gave up 6 bases; unmatched junction bases: 14. Here the CDR3 reads CASLGQGAISGPEAFF. The DNA of the CDR3 is TGTGCCAGCCTGGGACAGGGGGCTATCTCGGGGCCTGAAGCTTTCTTT.

The V call is TRBV28, the J call TRBJ2-3; TRBD2 agrees at 8 bases. Germline V gene data show CDR1 as MDHEN and CDR2 as SYDVKM. V lost 5 bases and J lost 8; bases outside the gene matches: 9. The CDR3 has 14 amino acids. The CDR3 loop reads CASSNTGGEGTQYF. The CDR3 DNA follows: TGTGCCAGCAGTAACACCGGGGGGGAGGGTACGCAGTATTTT.

The chain employs TRBV18 and TRBJ1-3; 10 positions match TRBD1. Germline CDR1 KGHSH, CDR2 LQKENI. J lost 2 bases, V lost 1 base, and 8 bases had no gene match. The length of the CDR3 is 18 residues. The CDR3 protein is CASSPLPSGTGAGNTIYF. The DNA for the CDR3 is TGTGCCAGCTCACCACTCCCTTCCGGGACAGGGGCTGGAAACACCATATATTTT.

The V call is TRBV2, the J call TRBJ1-1, with TRBD1 matching over 7 bases. J gave up 3 bases and V 7 bases, and 2 bases lay outside the gene matches. The CDR3 is 12 residues long. CDR1 and CDR2 from the germline V gene are SNHLY and FYNNEI. CDR3 in amino acids: CASKQGHTEAFF. The DNA for the CDR3 is TGTGCCAGCAAACAGGGGCACACTGAAGCTTTCTTT.

The gene calls are TRBV4-1 and TRBJ2-3; 8 bases map to TRBD2. V was pared by 3 bases and J by 4 bases, with 9 bases of the junction left unmatched. CDR1 and CDR2 from the germline V gene are MGHRA and YSYEKL. The CDR3 covers 16 residues. The DNA of the CDR3 is TGCGCCAGCAGCCAGGCTCTCCGCGGGAGGTCAGATACGCAGTATTTT. This codes for CASSQALRGRSDTQYF.

The chain combines TRBV6-2 or TRBV6-3 with TRBJ2-2, with D possibly being TRBD2 (5 bases). The CDR3 totals 16 residues. Germline CDR1 is MNHEY and CDR2 is SVGEGT. V gave up 0 bases and J gave up 2 bases, with 10 bases separating them. The CDR3 region is CASSYSGEVNTGELFF. CDR3 bases: TGTGCCAGCAGTTACTCGGGAGAGGTAAACACCGGGGAGCTGTTTTTT.

The chain is built from TRBV12-3 or TRBV12-4 and TRBJ1-3; D call uncertain. The CDR3 length is 12 residues. The germline V and J ends were trimmed by 3 bases and 5 bases, with 5 bases remaining between them. The CDR3: CASSFFRNTIYF. CDR3 sequence (DNA): TGTGCCAGCAGTTTCTTCCGAAACACCATATATTTT.

The chain joins TRBV28 to TRBJ1-2; TRBD1 matches at 8 bases. V lost 6 bases and J lost 7; bases outside the gene matches: 7. This CDR3 spans 13 amino acids. The germline V gene encodes CDR1 MDHEN and CDR2 SYDVKM. CDR3 residues: CASSRQGPVGYTF. CDR3 nucleotides: TGTGCCAGCAGCCGACAGGGGCCGGTTGGCTACACCTTC.

The CDR3 nucleotides are TGTGCCAGCAGCTTATCATCCTACACAGATACGCAGTATTTT. It is translated as CASSLSSYTDTQYF. The chain couples TRBV7-3 to TRBJ2-3, with D unclear. The germline V gene encodes CDR1 SGHTA and CDR2 FQGTGA. The CDR3 runs 14 residues. V lost 2 bases and J lost 2, with 8 bases in between. The variable domain in full, with the rest retrieved from reference TRBV7-3 and TRBJ2-3, is GAGVSQTPSNKVTEKGKYVELRCDPISGHTALYWYRQSLGQGPEFLIYFQGTGAADDSGLPNDRFFAVRPEGSVSTLKIQRTERGDSAVYLCASSLSSYTDTQYFGPGTRLTVL.

This chain uses TRBV11-1 with TRBJ2-5, with D maybe TRBD1 (5 bases). The germline gives CDR1 SGHAT, CDR2 FQDESV (reference sequence). The CDR3 consists of 14 residues. V lost 1 base and J 1 base, leaving 7 bases between the germline ends. The CDR3 DNA follows: TGTGCCAGCAGCTTAGGGACAACCCAAGAGACCCAGTACTTC. Translated: CASSLGTTQETQYF.

This chain links TRBV18 with TRBJ2-7; TRBD1 aligns across 7 bases. The length of the CDR3 is 15 residues. Losses at the gene ends were 8 bases for V and 0 bases for J; bases not matched to a gene: 10. Germline loops: CDR1 KGHSH, CDR2 LQKENI. CDR3 bases: TGTGCCAGCGCCAGACAGGGAGTTAGCTCCTACGAGCAGTACGTC. Protein product: CASARQGVSSYEQYV.

V and J are TRBV12-3 or TRBV12-4 and TRBJ2-1; tentative D call: TRBD2 (6 bases). The V end was cut by 4 bases, the J end by 6 bases, with 10 bases between. CDR3 length: 13 amino acids. CDR3 sequence: CASSSLATNEQFF. Written as DNA, the CDR3 is TGTGCCAGCAGTTCACTAGCAACCAATGAGCAGTTCTTC.

The chain uses TRBV7-3 and TRBJ1-1; a possible D gene is TRBD1 (5 bases). This CDR3 region has 15 residues. V gave up 6 bases and J gave up 1 base, with 15 bases separating them. The V gene's germline CDR1 is SGHTA and CDR2 FQGTGA. The CDR3 coding sequence is TGTGCCAGCAGTACAGGCTCAACTCCGAACACTGAAGCTTTCTTT. It yields the protein CASSTGSTPNTEAFF.

This clone was seen more than once but under ten times. The chain is built from TRBV3-1 (or the pseudogene TRBV3-2) and TRBJ1-4; D remains unclear. CDR1 is LGHDT and CDR2 is YNNKEL in the germline V gene (reference sequence). V lost 3 bases and J lost 7, with 12 bases in between. The CDR3 is 14 amino acids. CDR3 DNA: TGTGCCAGCAGCCAGGCCTCGGGTGTTGAAAAACTGTTTTTT. It codes for CASSQASGVEKLFF.

The CDR3 DNA follows: TGTGCCAGCAGCCCCCCTAGCGGATACACAGATACGCAGTATTTT. Protein: CASSPPSGYTDTQYF. The J gene is TRBJ2-3, the V gene TRBV11-3; 7 bases are a match to TRBD2. Losses at the gene ends were 5 bases for V and 2 bases for J; bases not matched to a gene: 7. The CDR3 is 15 amino acids. Germline-derived CDR1 and CDR2 are SGHNT and YENEEA. Supplemented by reference TRBV11-3 and TRBJ2-3, the full variable domain reads EAGVVQSPRYKIIEKKQPVAFWCNPISGHNTLYWYLQNLGQGPELLIRYENEEAVDDSQLPKDRFSAERLKGVDSTLKIQPAELGDSAVYLCASSPPSGYTDTQYFGPGTRLTVL.

The chain carries TRBV2 and TRBJ2-3; D is unclear. Trimming cost V 8 bases and J 4 bases, with 13 bases left between them. CDR3 size: 13 residues. Germline values: CDR1 SNHLY, CDR2 FYNNEI. For the CDR3, the DNA is TGTGCCAGCTCCCAAGAGAGTTCAGATACGCAGTATTTT. Protein: CASSQESSDTQYF.

The CDR3 loop is CASNTGTSVPRDTQYF. DNA of the CDR3: TGTGCCAGCAACACCGGGACTAGCGTGCCTCGGGATACGCAGTATTTT. The V call is TRBV19, the J call TRBJ2-3; 10 positions match TRBD2. V gave up 9 bases and J gave up 6 bases; unmatched junction bases: 15. The CDR3 sequence is 16 residues long. CDR1 is LNHDA and CDR2 is SQIVND in the germline V gene (reference sequence). Drawing the rest from reference TRBV19 and TRBJ2-3, the complete variable domain is DGGITQSPKYLFRKEGQNVTLSCEQNLNHDAMYWYRQDPGQGLRLIYYSQIVNDFQKGDIAEGYSVSREKKESFPLTVTSAQKNPTAFYLCASNTGTSVPRDTQYFGPGTRLTVL.

The chain links TRBV27 to TRBJ1-1; unclear D gene. Germline-derived CDR1 and CDR2 are MNHEY and SMNVEV (reference sequence). This CDR3 has 13 amino acids. Trimming pared 1 base from V and 8 bases from J, leaving 11 bases between. The CDR3 DNA is TGTGCCAGCAGTTTATTGCCTCAGTCAGAAGCTTTCTTT. This gives the protein CASSLLPQSEAFF.